These 2 T cell receptor beta chains originate from one sample sequenced in a study of blood T cell repertoires in COVID-19. Method: immunoSEQ multiplex PCR; TCRdb's copy keeps in-frame clones and lacks some. Found here are around 100,000 clones, 75% to 95% of them singletons; the top ten hold over 4.5%. The specimen was peripheral blood. These receptor sequences come from a man between 50 and 59 years old with acute or convalescent COVID-19.

In this sample, this clone turned up once. V usage is TRBV5-8 and J usage is TRBJ1-2; 12 positions agree with TRBD1. V gave up 5 bases and J gave up 6 bases; unmatched junction bases: 2. Germline V gene lookup returns CDR1 SGHTS and CDR2 YDEGEE. CDR3 length: 13 residues. CDR3 coding DNA: TGTGCCAGCAGGGGGACAGGGGGCAATGGCTACACCTTC. Translation: CASRGTGGNGYTF.

Written as DNA, the CDR3 is TGTGCCAGCGGGAAAAACCGGGAGGTTGAAGCTTTCTTT. Translated, it gives CASGKNREVEAFF. V and J are TRBV6-5 and TRBJ1-1; D gene ambiguous. The CDR3 length is 13 residues. V was clipped by 8 bases and J by 7 bases, with 17 bases between them. Germline CDR1 MNHEY, CDR2 SVGAGI.